The text below deals with one TCR beta chain. The antigen is not known. This record comes from a study of CD8 T cell repertoires and HIV-1 epitope variants. Study background: Control wells had CMV/EBV/flu peptides, negative Ebola AY9, or no peptide. Enriched T cells were co-cultured with equal numbers of autologous T cell-negative antigen-presenting cells. Separate from the cultures, 1M uncultured T cells served as baseline.

TCRdb keeps only in-frame clones here, not all; method: immunoSEQ multiplex PCR. The table records about 6,200 clones, 65% to 70% of them present only once. V lost 5 bases and J lost 5, with 15 bases in between. CDR1 is SGHVS, CDR2 FQNEAQ, per germline. CDR3 length equals 14 residues. The sample comprised cultured CD8+ T cells derived from PBMCs. The rearrangement uses TRBV7-8 and TRBJ1-2; perhaps TRBD1 as D (5 bases). The sequence was collected from a male donor with HIV. The CDR3, as DNA: TGTGCCAGCAGCCAGGGAGTACTGGGTTATGGCTACACCTTC. Translated: CASSQGVLGYGYTF.